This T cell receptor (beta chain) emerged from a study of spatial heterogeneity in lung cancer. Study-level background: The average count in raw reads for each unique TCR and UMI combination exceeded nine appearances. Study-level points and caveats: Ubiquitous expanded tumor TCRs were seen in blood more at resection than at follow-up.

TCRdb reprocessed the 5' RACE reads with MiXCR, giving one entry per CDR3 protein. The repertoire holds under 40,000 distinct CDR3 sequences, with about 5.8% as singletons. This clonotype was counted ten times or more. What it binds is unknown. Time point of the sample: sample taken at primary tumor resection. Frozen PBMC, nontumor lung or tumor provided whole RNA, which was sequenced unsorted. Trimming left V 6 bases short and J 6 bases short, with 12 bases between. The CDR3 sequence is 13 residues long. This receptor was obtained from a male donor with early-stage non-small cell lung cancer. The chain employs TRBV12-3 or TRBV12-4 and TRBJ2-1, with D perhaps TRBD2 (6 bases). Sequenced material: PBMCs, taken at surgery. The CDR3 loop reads CASRRGLGNEQFF. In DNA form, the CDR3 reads TGTGCCAGCAGGCGGGGACTGGGCAATGAGCAGTTCTTC.